This TCR beta chain was found in a study of blood T cell repertoires in COVID-19. Study information: The origin of the acute and convalescent COVID-19 samples was the United States, Italy and Spain.

This clone is a singleton in its sample. V lost 4 bases and J lost 6, with 11 bases in between. Per germline, CDR1 SGHNT and CDR2 YYREEE (reference sequence). The CDR3 length is 13 residues. Clones were sequenced by immunoSEQ multiplex PCR, and TCRdb holds only the in-frame ones, with some missing. The table lists about 74,000 clones, 80% to 95% of them singletons, with 2% to 3% in the top ten. The sample taken for sequencing was peripheral blood. This receptor was obtained from a man aged 45-65 years with COVID-19, enrolled during active disease. The chain joins TRBV5-4 to TRBJ2-1, with D possibly TRBD2 on 6 matching bases. The CDR3 protein is CASSGDSSNEQFF. CDR3 bases: TGTGCCAGCAGCGGGGACTCCAGCAATGAGCAGTTCTTC. The whole variable domain, filled in from reference TRBV5-4 and TRBJ2-1, reads ETGVTQSPTHLIKTRGQQVTLRCSSQSGHNTVSWYQQALGQGPQFIFQYYREEENGRGNFPPRFSGLQFPNYSSELNVNALELDDSALYLCASSGDSSNEQFFGPGTRLTVL.